This T cell receptor beta chain was sequenced during a study of technical replicates of blood from several donors (TCRdb year 2017). About this clone itself: Its antigen is currently not known. No base-level quality is on record; no much larger clone is a single base apart.

The CDR3 contains 14 residues, cysteine and phenylalanine counted. Only the CDR3 portion is preserved as DNA: 42 bases, with reading frame beginning at the first base. CDR1 SNHLY and CDR2 FYNNEI are derived from the germline V gene. Germline trimming: 3 bases from V, 5 bases from J; junction bases outside gene matches: 2. Library preparation used the immunoSEQ multiplex PCR assay. TCRdb provides this immuneACCESS table in a form limited to in-frame rearrangements. Some clones are lacking; in checked studies, under half of them reflect an unresolved V gene, and why the rest are absent is not known. This sample gives roughly 80,000 clones in total; approximately 94% of them show up just once. The top ten clonotypes cover 0.3% to 0.45% of the sample.

This receptor chain uses TRBV2 and TRBJ1-5; TRBD1 matches 9 bases in the middle. The sequence derives from a human donor in good health. Sequencing used T cells isolated from PBMCs. CDR3 reads: CASSDRQGDQPQHF. The sequenced DNA: TGTGCCAGCAGTGATAGACAGGGGGATCAGCCCCAGCATTTT.